The 31 T cell receptor beta chains reported below all come from one sample, sequenced in a study of blood T cell repertoires in COVID-19. Generated by immunoSEQ multiplex PCR, the TCRdb table keeps only in-frame clones and is missing some. Of fewer than 350,000 clones listed, 90% were seen once; the top ten hold around 1.7%. The material sequenced was PBMCs or T cells enriched from blood (not recorded which). Source of these receptors: a woman in her late teens or twenties with acute COVID-19.

The genes are TRBV27 and TRBJ2-7, with TRBD2 identical over 9 bases. The V and J ends lost 3 bases and 6 bases, in that order; junction bases with no gene match: 6. CDR3 length: 14 residues. Germline V gene lookup returns CDR1 MNHEY and CDR2 SMNVEV (reference sequence). CDR3 nucleotide sequence: TGTGCCAGCAGTTTGGGACTAGCTCCCTCCGAGCAGTACTTC. It codes for CASSLGLAPSEQYF.

The chain combines TRBV6-4 with TRBJ2-3; 7 positions match TRBD1. The CDR3 has 14 amino acids. V dropped 4 bases and J dropped 2; count of bases not matched to a gene: 3. In germline, CDR1 is MRHNA, CDR2 SNTAGT. The CDR3 DNA follows: TGTGCCAGCAGTGGAGGGGGCGACACAGATACGCAGTATTTT. It specifies CASSGGGDTDTQYF.

This chain links TRBV4-2 with TRBJ2-1, with a possible D match to TRBD2 (5 bases). V was cut by 1 base and J by 4 bases, with 8 bases left in between. The CDR3 totals 14 residues. Germline V gene data show CDR1 as LGHNA and CDR2 as YNFKEQ. Written as DNA, the CDR3 is TGTGCCAGCAGCCAAGCGGGATTATACAATGAGCAGTTCTTC. The encoded protein is CASSQAGLYNEQFF.

The chain carries TRBV6-5 and TRBJ2-1; perhaps TRBD2 as D (6 bases). The CDR3 has 15 amino acids. The V and J ends lost 2 bases and 7 bases respectively, with 15 bases between them. Germline CDR1 and CDR2: MNHEY and SVGAGI. CDR3 in DNA: TGTGCCAGCAGTTACGAAGGCGGGATCGTGAATGAGCAGTTCTTC. Amino acid sequence: CASSYEGGIVNEQFF.

The chain is built from TRBV7-6 and TRBJ2-5, with TRBD2 matching 8 bases. CDR3 length: 16 residues. Germline V gives CDR1 SGHVS, CDR2 FNYEAQ. J lost 0 bases, V lost 6 bases, and 9 bases had no gene match. CDR3 in DNA: TGTGCCAGCAGACCTAAGACTAGCGAGTACCAAGAGACCCAGTACTTC. This encodes CASRPKTSEYQETQYF. Based on the CDR3 plus reference TRBV7-6 and TRBJ2-5, the full variable domain is GAGVSQSPRYKVTKRGQDVALRCDPISGHVSLYWYRQALGQGPEFLTYFNYEAQQDKSGLPNDRFSAERPEGSISTLTIQRTEQRDSAMYRCASRPKTSEYQETQYFGPGTRLLVL.

The gene calls are TRBV6-5 and TRBJ2-1; D might be TRBD2 (6 bases). The V end lost 2 bases, the J end lost 7 bases, and 15 bases lay between the germline ends. The CDR3 covers 15 residues. Germline CDR1 and CDR2: MNHEY and SVGAGI. CDR3 coding DNA: TGTGCCAGCAGTTACGACGGGGGAGTCTGGAATGAGCAGTTCTTC. Encoded protein: CASSYDGGVWNEQFF.

V gene TRBV28 combines with J gene TRBJ1-6, with a tentative D call TRBD1 (6 bases). Germline-derived CDR1 and CDR2 are MDHEN and SYDVKM. The CDR3 loop spans 16 amino acids. Trimming removed 3 bases at V and 10 bases at J, with 19 bases between. CDR3 loop: CASSFRPGVPRSPLHF. CDR3 nucleotides: TGTGCCAGCAGTTTCCGGCCAGGGGTTCCTCGATCACCCCTCCACTTT.

The rearrangement links TRBV12-3 or TRBV12-4 to TRBJ2-5; 10 bases fit TRBD1. The ends lost 6 bases at V and 3 bases at J; junction bases unmatched: 1. CDR3 length: 13 residues. Here the CDR3 DNA reads TGTGCCAGCAGGGGGACAGGGGAAGAGACCCAGTACTTC. Its translation is CASRGTGEETQYF.

The rearrangement joins TRBV2 to TRBJ2-1; 7 bases map to TRBD1. From germline, CDR1 is SNHLY and CDR2 FYNNEI. The length of the CDR3 is 14 residues. V was pared by 3 bases and J by 6 bases, with 5 bases of the junction left unmatched. CDR3 in DNA: TGTGCCAGCAGTGATACAGGGGCGAGCAATGAGCAGTTCTTC. Its translation is CASSDTGASNEQFF.

This clone has just one count. This chain uses TRBV12-3 or TRBV12-4 with TRBJ2-7; 7 nucleotides line up with TRBD1. With 5 bases clipped from V and 3 bases from J, the junction kept 4 bases outside the gene matches. The CDR3 runs 13 residues. CDR3 residues: CASSRGQYYEQYF. CDR3 DNA sequence: TGTGCCAGCAGTAGGGGACAGTACTACGAGCAGTACTTC.

V usage is TRBV12-3 or TRBV12-4 and J usage is TRBJ2-1; the D is unclear. The CDR3 runs 13 residues. V was clipped by 3 bases and J by 3 bases, with 6 bases between them. The CDR3 is CASSLLYYNEQFF. The CDR3 DNA reads TGTGCCAGCAGTTTGCTCTACTACAATGAGCAGTTCTTC.

The J gene is TRBJ2-7, the V gene TRBV7-9; 7 bases are a match to TRBD1. The CDR3 runs to 16 residues. With 1 base clipped from V and 2 bases from J, the junction kept 8 bases outside the gene matches. CDR1 and CDR2 (germline): SEHNR, FQNEAQ (reference sequence). The CDR3 nucleotides are TGTGCCAGCAGCTTAGTGGGTATCGGGACAGCCTACGAGCAGTACTTC. This encodes CASSLVGIGTAYEQYF.

The chain couples TRBV7-2 to TRBJ1-4; D is possibly TRBD1 (6 bases). Germline V gene lookup returns CDR1 SGHTA and CDR2 FQGNSA. The germline V and J ends were trimmed by 3 bases and 5 bases, with 10 bases remaining between them. This CDR3 is built from 14 residues. Here the CDR3 reads CASSLDRLNEKLFF. The CDR3 DNA follows: TGTGCCAGCAGCTTGGACAGACTAAATGAAAAACTGTTTTTT.

The chain links TRBV11-3 to TRBJ2-1, with D unclear. This CDR3 has 13 amino acids. V was trimmed by 3 bases and J by 8 bases, leaving 11 bases between them. Germline values: CDR1 SGHNT, CDR2 YENEEA. The CDR3 spells CASSFSYFHEQFF. The DNA of the CDR3 is TGTGCCAGCAGCTTCTCATACTTCCATGAGCAGTTCTTC.

The chain links TRBV5-4 to TRBJ1-3; the D gene is possibly TRBD1 (5 bases). V lost 2 bases, J lost 3 bases, and 12 bases lay in between. CDR1 is SGHNT, CDR2 YYREEE, per germline (reference sequence). The CDR3 consists of 15 residues. CDR3 sequence: CASSFGGSLGNTIYF. As DNA, the CDR3 is TGTGCCAGCAGCTTCGGGGGGTCCCTTGGAAACACCATATATTTT.

This clone has only a few counts. This sequence joins TRBV5-4 and TRBJ2-7, with TRBD2 identical over 8 bases. Germline values: CDR1 SGHNT, CDR2 YYREEE (reference sequence). The length of the CDR3 is 16 residues. The ends lost 4 bases at V and 1 base at J; junction bases unmatched: 10. The DNA of the CDR3 is TGTGCCAGCAGCCGGGGGGGGGACCAACGGTCCTACGAGCAGTACTTC. The encoded protein is CASSRGGDQRSYEQYF.

The chain combines TRBV7-8 with TRBJ2-3, with TRBD2 as a possible D gene (5 bases). The germline CDR1 and CDR2 sequences are SGHVS and FQNEAQ. The length of the CDR3 is 15 residues. V lost 4 bases and J lost 4, with 15 bases in between. The CDR3 protein is CASSSRAARADTQYF. Written as DNA, the CDR3 is TGTGCCAGCAGCTCGCGGGCGGCCCGGGCAGATACGCAGTATTTT.

The chain recombines TRBV9 with TRBJ2-2; perhaps TRBD2 as D (5 bases). The CDR3 contains 16 residues. Germline loops: CDR1 SGDLS, CDR2 YYNGEE. Deletions cut 2 bases from V and 4 bases from J, with 15 bases between. CDR3 region: CASSVHPIEGTGELFF. The CDR3 region has the DNA TGTGCCAGCAGCGTTCATCCTATCGAGGGCACCGGGGAGCTGTTTTTT.

The V gene is TRBV10-2, the J gene TRBJ2-7, with 10 bases fitting TRBD2. CDR3 length equals 13 residues. The germline CDR1 and CDR2 sequences are WSHSY and SAAADI. V shed 4 bases and J 3 bases; nucleotides not matched to a gene: 0. CDR3 nucleotide sequence: TGCGCCAGCAGTGCTAGCGGGGGCTACGAGCAGTACTTC. Amino acids: CASSASGGYEQYF.

The rearrangement uses TRBV19 and TRBJ2-1; 9 bases map to TRBD2. Per germline, CDR1 LNHDA and CDR2 SQIVND (reference sequence). The CDR3 is 18 amino acids. Losses at the gene ends were 5 bases for V and 2 bases for J; bases not matched to a gene: 13. The CDR3 loop is CASSPAEIAGAAYNEQFF. DNA for the CDR3: TGTGCCAGTAGTCCGGCCGAAATAGCGGGAGCGGCCTACAATGAGCAGTTCTTC.

This chain joins TRBV19 and TRBJ2-6, with D hard to call. The V end lost 4 bases, the J end lost 0 bases, and 7 bases lay between the germline ends. Germline V gene data show CDR1 as LNHDA and CDR2 as SQIVND (reference sequence). CDR3 length: 15 residues. Written as DNA, the CDR3 is TGTGCCAGTAGTACCCGGGTCTCTGGGGCCAACGTCCTGACTTTC. It specifies CASSTRVSGANVLTF.

The chain couples TRBV3-1 (or the pseudogene TRBV3-2) to TRBJ2-3; 8 nucleotides line up with TRBD1. V gave up 4 bases and J gave up 2 bases; unmatched junction bases: 8. The CDR3 covers 16 residues. From germline, CDR1 is LGHDT and CDR2 YNNKEL (reference sequence). The CDR3 region is CASSLRQGLSTDTQYF. CDR3 nucleotide sequence: TGTGCCAGCAGCCTCAGACAGGGGCTCTCCACAGATACGCAGTATTTT.

This chain connects TRBV9 to TRBJ1-3, with D hard to call. V dropped 0 bases and J dropped 2 bases, with 9 bases sitting between them. Germline V gene lookup returns CDR1 SGDLS and CDR2 YYNGEE. The CDR3 runs to 15 residues. The CDR3 DNA follows: TGTGCCAGCAGCGTAGCTTTCACACCTGGAAACACCATATATTTT. Protein sequence: CASSVAFTPGNTIYF.

This clone was picked up one time. The rearrangement joins TRBV12-5 to TRBJ2-1, with D hard to call. Trimming removed 7 bases at V and 4 bases at J, with 11 bases between. The CDR3 consists of 13 residues. The germline V gene encodes CDR1 LGHNT and CDR2 FRNRAP. Written as DNA, the CDR3 is TGTGCTAGTGCCTCAGACACTTACAATGAGCAGTTCTTC. Protein: CASASDTYNEQFF.

The V and J genes are TRBV3-1 (or the pseudogene TRBV3-2) and TRBJ2-1; D unclear. V dropped 1 base and J dropped 5 bases, with 9 bases sitting between them. The germline V gene has CDR1 LGHDT and CDR2 YNNKEL (reference sequence). CDR3 length equals 14 residues. CDR3 in amino acids: CASSQAGSNNEQFF. The CDR3 nucleotides are TGTGCCAGCAGCCAAGCTGGTAGCAACAATGAGCAGTTCTTC.

The chain couples TRBV10-3 to TRBJ1-5; D perhaps matches TRBD1 (6 bases). The germline CDR1 and CDR2 sequences are ENHRY and SYGVKD. The ends were cut back, 4 bases at V and 5 bases at J, with 9 bases in the middle. The CDR3 consists of 13 residues. The chain's CDR3 is CAISVDSYQPQHF. In nucleotides, the CDR3 is TGTGCCATCAGTGTGGACAGCTATCAGCCCCAGCATTTT.

This chain joins TRBV2 and TRBJ2-7; D perhaps matches TRBD2 (5 bases). Deletions cut 7 bases from V and 3 bases from J, with 10 bases between. CDR1 SNHLY and CDR2 FYNNEI come from the germline V gene. The CDR3 spans 12 residues. For the CDR3, the DNA is TGTGCCAGCAACCCTGCGGGCTACGAGCAGTACTTC. Translation: CASNPAGYEQYF. Full variable domain (remainder filled in from reference TRBV2 and TRBJ2-7): EPEVTQTPSHQVTQMGQEVILRCVPISNHLYFYWYRQILGQKVEFLVSFYNNEISEKSEIFDDQFSVERPDGSNFTLKIRSTKLEDSAMYFCASNPAGYEQYFGPGTRLTVT.

This chain connects TRBV30 to TRBJ2-7; D is perhaps TRBD1 (5 bases). V lost 2 bases and J lost 6, with 26 bases in between. Germline CDR1 reads GTSNPN; CDR2 reads SVGIG (reference sequence). The CDR3 spans 17 residues. CDR3 bases: TGTGCCTGGAGTCCCCAACACAGGTCCCCCGCGTTGGGCGAGCAGTACTTC. This gives the protein CAWSPQHRSPALGEQYF.

The chain couples TRBV18 to TRBJ2-1, with D perhaps TRBD1 (5 bases). Germline CDR1 reads KGHSH; CDR2 reads LQKENI. The CDR3 is 13 amino acids. V was trimmed by 0 bases and J by 10 bases, leaving 10 bases between them. The DNA of the CDR3 is TGTGCCAGCTCACCACCAACCAGGGTAGAGCAGTTCTTC. The encoded protein is CASSPPTRVEQFF.

The chain carries TRBV7-9 and TRBJ1-3; 7 bases are a match to TRBD1. Germline V gene sequence: CDR1 SEHNR, CDR2 FQNEAQ (reference sequence). The CDR3 extends over 17 amino acids. Trimming at V came to 5 bases and at J to 3 bases, leaving 13 bases not matched to a gene. The CDR3 nucleotides read TGTGCCAGCAGCCCCCGGTGGAGACAGGGTCATGGAAACACCATATATTTT. Encoded protein: CASSPRWRQGHGNTIYF.

The V and J genes are TRBV7-6 and TRBJ1-1; perhaps TRBD1 as D (5 bases). The CDR3 contains 14 residues. Trimming left V 3 bases short and J 1 base short, with 9 bases between. The germline gives CDR1 SGHVS, CDR2 FNYEAQ. The CDR3 loop reads CASSLGGANTEAFF. The CDR3 DNA reads as TGTGCCAGCAGCTTGGGAGGGGCGAACACTGAAGCTTTCTTT. Using reference TRBV7-6 and TRBJ1-1 for the parts outside the CDR3, the full variable domain is GAGVSQSPRYKVTKRGQDVALRCDPISGHVSLYWYRQALGQGPEFLTYFNYEAQQDKSGLPNDRFSAERPEGSISTLTIQRTEQRDSAMYRCASSLGGANTEAFFGQGTRLTVV.